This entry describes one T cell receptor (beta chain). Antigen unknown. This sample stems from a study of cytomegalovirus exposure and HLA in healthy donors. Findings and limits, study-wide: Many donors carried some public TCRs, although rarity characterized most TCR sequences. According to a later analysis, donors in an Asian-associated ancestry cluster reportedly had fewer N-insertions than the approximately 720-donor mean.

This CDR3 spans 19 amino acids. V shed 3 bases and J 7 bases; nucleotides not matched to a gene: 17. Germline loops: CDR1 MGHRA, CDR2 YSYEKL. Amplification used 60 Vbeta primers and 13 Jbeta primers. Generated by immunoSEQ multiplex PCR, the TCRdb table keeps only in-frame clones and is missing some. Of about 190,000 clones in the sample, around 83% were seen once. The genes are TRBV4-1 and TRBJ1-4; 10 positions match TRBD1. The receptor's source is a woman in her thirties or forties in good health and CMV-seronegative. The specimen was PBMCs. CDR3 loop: CASSQPAGTGAKAGEKLFF. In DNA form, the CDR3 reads TGCGCCAGCAGCCAGCCGGCCGGGACAGGGGCTAAAGCGGGTGAAAAACTGTTTTTT.